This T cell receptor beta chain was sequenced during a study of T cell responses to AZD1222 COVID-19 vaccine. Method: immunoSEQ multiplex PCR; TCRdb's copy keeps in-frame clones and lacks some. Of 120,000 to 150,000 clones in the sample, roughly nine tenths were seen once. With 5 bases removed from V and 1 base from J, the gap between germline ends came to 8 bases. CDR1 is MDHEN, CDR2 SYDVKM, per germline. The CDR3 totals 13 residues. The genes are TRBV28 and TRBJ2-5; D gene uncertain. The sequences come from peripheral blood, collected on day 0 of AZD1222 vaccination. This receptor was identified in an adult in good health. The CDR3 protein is CASSKGGQETQYF. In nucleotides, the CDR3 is TGTGCCAGCAGTAAGGGCGGCCAAGAGACCCAGTACTTC. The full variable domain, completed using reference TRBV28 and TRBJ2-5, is DVKVTQSSRYLVKRTGEKVFLECVQDMDHENMFWYRQDPGLGLRLIYFSYDVKMKEKGDIPEGYSVSREKKERFSLILESASTNQTSMYLCASSKGGQETQYFGPGTRLLVL.